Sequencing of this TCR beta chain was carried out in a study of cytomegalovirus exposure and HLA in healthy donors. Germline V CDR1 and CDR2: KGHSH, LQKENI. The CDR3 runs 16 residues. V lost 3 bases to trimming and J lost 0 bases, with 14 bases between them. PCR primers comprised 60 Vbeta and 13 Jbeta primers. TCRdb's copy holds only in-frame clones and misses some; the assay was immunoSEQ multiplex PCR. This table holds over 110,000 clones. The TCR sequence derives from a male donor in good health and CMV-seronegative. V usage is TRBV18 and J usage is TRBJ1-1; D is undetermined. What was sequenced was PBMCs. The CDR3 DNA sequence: TGTGCCAGCTCACCTGATCACGGGATAATGAACACTGAAGCTTTCTTT. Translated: CASSPDHGIMNTEAFF. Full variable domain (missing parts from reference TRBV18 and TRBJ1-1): NAGVMQNPRHLVRRRGQEARLRCSPMKGHSHVYWYRQLPEEGLKFMVYLQKENIIDESGMPKERFSAEFPKEGPSILRIQQVVRGDSAAYFCASSPDHGIMNTEAFFGQGTRLTVV.